This T cell receptor (beta chain) derives from a study of cytomegalovirus exposure and HLA in healthy donors. In its sample, this clone was seen a few times. 60 Vbeta and 13 Jbeta primers were used in PCR. Clones were read by immunoSEQ multiplex PCR, and TCRdb kept only the in-frame ones, dropping some. The sample lists about 170,000 clones; around 85% were seen once. Sequenced material: PBMCs. This clonotype was sampled from a male donor in good health and CMV-seronegative.

CDR3 residues: CASSLAGGTDTQYF. The CDR3 DNA follows: TGTGCCAGCAGCTTAGCGGGCGGCACAGATACGCAGTATTTT. The chain joins TRBV7-9 to TRBJ2-3, with D unclear. The germline V gene has CDR1 SEHNR and CDR2 FQNEAQ (reference sequence). This CDR3 has 14 amino acids. Trimming cost V 0 bases and J 1 base, with 5 bases left between them.